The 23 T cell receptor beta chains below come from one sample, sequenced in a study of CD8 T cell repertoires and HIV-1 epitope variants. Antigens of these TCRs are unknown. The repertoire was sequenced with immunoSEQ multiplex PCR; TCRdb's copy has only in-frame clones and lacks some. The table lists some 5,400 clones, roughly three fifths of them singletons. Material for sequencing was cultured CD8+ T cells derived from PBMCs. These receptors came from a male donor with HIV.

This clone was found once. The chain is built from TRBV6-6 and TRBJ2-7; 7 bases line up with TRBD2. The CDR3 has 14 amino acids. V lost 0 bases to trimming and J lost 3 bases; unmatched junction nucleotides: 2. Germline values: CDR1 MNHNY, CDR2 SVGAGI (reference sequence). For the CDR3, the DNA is TGTGCCAGCAGTTACTCAGGGGAGGGCTACGAGCAGTACTTC. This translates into CASSYSGEGYEQYF.

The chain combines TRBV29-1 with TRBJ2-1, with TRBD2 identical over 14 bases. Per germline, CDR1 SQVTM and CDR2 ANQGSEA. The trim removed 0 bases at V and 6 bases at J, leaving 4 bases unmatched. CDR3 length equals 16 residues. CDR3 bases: TGCAGCGTTGAAGATCGGGGACTAGCGGGGGTCAATGAGCAGTTCTTC. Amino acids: CSVEDRGLAGVNEQFF.

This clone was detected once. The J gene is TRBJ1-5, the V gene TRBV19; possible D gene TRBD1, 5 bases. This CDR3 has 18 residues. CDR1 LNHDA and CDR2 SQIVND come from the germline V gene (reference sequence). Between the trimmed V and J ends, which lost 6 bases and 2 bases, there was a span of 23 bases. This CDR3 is CASRESFLRVTRNQPQHF. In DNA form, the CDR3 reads TGTGCCAGTAGGGAGTCATTCCTCAGGGTGACTCGCAATCAGCCCCAGCATTTT.

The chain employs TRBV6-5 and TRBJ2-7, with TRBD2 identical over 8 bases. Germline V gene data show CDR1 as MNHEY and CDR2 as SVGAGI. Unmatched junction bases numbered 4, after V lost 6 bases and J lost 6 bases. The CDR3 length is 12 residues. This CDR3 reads CASSPGGGEQYF. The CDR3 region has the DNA TGTGCCAGCAGCCCGGGGGGGGGCGAGCAGTACTTC.

For the CDR3, the DNA is TGTGCCAGCAGGCTAGCGGGGGAACTCGCAGATACGCAGTATTTT. Encoded protein: CASRLAGELADTQYF. V is TRBV28 and J is TRBJ2-3, with 10 nucleotides matching TRBD2. The J segment lost 4 bases and the V segment lost 6 bases, leaving 7 bases of the junction unmatched. The CDR3 has 15 residues. The V gene's germline CDR1 is MDHEN and CDR2 SYDVKM.

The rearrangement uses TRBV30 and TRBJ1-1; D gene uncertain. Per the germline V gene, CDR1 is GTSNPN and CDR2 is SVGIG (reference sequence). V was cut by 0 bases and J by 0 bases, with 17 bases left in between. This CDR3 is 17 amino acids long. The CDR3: CAWSVQDFHSLNTEAFF. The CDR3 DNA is TGTGCCTGGAGTGTACAAGACTTCCACTCATTGAACACTGAAGCTTTCTTT.

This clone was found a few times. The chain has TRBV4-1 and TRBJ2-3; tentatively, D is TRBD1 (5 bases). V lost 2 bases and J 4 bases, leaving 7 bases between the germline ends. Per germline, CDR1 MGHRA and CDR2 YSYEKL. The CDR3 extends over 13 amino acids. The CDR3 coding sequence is TGCGCCAGCAGCCAACTGACAGCAGATACGCAGTATTTT. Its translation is CASSQLTADTQYF.

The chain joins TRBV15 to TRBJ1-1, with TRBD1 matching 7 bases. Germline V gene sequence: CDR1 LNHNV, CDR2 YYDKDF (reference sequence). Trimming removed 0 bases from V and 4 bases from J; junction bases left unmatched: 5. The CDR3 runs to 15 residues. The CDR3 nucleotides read TGTGCCACCAGCAGAGATTTGGGACAGCTCACTGAAGCTTTCTTT. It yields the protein CATSRDLGQLTEAFF.

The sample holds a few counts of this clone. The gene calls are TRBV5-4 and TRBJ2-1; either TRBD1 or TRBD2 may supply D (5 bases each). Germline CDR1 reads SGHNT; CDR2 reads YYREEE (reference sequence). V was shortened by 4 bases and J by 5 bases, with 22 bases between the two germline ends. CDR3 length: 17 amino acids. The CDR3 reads CASSPQGGLPADNEQFF. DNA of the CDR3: TGTGCCAGCAGCCCCCAGGGTGGACTCCCCGCCGACAATGAGCAGTTCTTC.

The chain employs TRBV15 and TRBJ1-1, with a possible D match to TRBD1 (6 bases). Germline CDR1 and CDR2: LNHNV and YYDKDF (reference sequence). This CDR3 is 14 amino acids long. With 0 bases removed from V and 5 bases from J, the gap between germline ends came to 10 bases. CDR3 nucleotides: TGTGCCACCAGCAGAGACGACAGGTTGACTGAAGCTTTCTTT. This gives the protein CATSRDDRLTEAFF.

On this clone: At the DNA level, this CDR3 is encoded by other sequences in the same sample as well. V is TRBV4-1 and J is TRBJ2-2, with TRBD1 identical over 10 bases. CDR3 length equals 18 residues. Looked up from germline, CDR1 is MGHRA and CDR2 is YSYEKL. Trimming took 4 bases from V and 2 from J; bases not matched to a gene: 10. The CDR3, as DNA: TGCGCCAGCAGCCTGCCTGGGACAGGGGCACCAAACACCGGGGAGCTGTTTTTT. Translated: CASSLPGTGAPNTGELFF.

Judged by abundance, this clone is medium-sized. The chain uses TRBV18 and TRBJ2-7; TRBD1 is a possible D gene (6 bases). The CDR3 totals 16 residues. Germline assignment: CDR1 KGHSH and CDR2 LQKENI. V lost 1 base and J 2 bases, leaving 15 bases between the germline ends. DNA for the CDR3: TGTGCCAGCTCACCACAGTTTGGGCAGGGGCCCTACGAGCAGTACTTC. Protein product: CASSPQFGQGPYEQYF.

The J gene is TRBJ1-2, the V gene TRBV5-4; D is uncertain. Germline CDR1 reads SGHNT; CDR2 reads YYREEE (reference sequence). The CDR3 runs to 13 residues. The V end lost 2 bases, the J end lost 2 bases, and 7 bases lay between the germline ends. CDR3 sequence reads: CASSLPGNYGYTF. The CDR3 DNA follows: TGTGCCAGCAGCTTACCTGGGAACTATGGCTACACCTTC.

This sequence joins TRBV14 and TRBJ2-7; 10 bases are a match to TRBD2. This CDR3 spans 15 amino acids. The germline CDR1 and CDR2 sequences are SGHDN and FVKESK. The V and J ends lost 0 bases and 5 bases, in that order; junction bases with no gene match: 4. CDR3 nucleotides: TGTGCCAGCAGCCAAGATCTTAGCGGGAGGAACGAGCAGTACTTC. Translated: CASSQDLSGRNEQYF.

CDR3 amino acids: CASTPLGGPVTGELFF. The CDR3 DNA reads TGTGCCAGCACCCCCCTGGGAGGGCCCGTCACCGGGGAGCTGTTTTTT. This chain links TRBV5-6 with TRBJ2-2; TRBD2 agrees at 7 bases. The J segment lost 4 bases and the V segment lost 6 bases, leaving 12 bases of the junction unmatched. The germline gives CDR1 SGHDT, CDR2 YYEEEE. This CDR3 contains 16 residues.

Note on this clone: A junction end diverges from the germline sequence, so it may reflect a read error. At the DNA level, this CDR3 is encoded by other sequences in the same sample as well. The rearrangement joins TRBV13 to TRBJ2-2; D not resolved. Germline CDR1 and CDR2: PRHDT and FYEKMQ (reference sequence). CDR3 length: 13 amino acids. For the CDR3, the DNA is TGCGCCAGCAGCTTAGCCACAAGGGGGGAGCTGTTTTTT. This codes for CASSLATRGELFF.

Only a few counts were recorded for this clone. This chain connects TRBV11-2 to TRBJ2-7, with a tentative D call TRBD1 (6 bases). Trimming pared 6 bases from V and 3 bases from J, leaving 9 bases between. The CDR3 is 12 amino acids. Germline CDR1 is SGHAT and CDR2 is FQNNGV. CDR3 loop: CASSWDNYEQYF. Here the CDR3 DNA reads TGTGCCAGCAGTTGGGACAACTACGAGCAGTACTTC. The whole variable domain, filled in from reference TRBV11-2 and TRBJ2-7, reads EAGVAQSPRYKIIEKRQSVAFWCNPISGHATLYWYQQILGQGPKLLIQFQNNGVVDDSQLPKDRFSAERLKGVDSTLKIQPAKLEDSAVYLCASSWDNYEQYFGPGTRLTVT.

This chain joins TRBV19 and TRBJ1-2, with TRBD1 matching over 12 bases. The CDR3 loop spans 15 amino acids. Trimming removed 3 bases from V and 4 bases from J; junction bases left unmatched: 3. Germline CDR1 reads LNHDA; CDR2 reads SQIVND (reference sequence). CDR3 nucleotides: TGTGCCAGTAGTATGGGGACAGGGGGCGCCTATGGCTACACCTTC. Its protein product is CASSMGTGGAYGYTF.

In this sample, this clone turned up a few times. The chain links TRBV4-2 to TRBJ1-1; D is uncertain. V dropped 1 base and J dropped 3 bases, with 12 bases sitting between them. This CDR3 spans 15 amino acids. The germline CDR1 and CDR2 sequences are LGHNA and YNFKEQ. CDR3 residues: CASSQVSGSDTEAFF. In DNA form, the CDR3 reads TGTGCCAGCAGCCAAGTAAGTGGGTCAGACACTGAAGCTTTCTTT.

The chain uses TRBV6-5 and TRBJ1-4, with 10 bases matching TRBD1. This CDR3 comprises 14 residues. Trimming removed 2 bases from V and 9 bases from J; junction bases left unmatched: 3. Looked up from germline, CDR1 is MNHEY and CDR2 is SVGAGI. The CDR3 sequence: CASSYGTGVQKLFF. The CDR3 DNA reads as TGTGCCAGCAGTTACGGGACAGGGGTTCAAAAACTGTTTTTT.

The CDR3 loop is CASSSSLGQETQYF. The CDR3 nucleotides are TGTGCCAGCAGCTCCAGTCTAGGGCAAGAGACCCAGTACTTC. This chain joins TRBV7-2 and TRBJ2-5; D not certain. V shed 4 bases and J shed 2 bases, with 11 bases lying between them. CDR3 length: 14 residues. The germline V gene encodes CDR1 SGHTA and CDR2 FQGNSA.

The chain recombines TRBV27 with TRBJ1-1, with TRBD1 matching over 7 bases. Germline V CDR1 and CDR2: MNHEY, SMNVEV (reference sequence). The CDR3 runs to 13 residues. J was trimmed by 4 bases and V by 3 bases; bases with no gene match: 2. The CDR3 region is CASSLGTATEAFF. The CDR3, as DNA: TGTGCCAGCAGTTTGGGGACAGCCACTGAAGCTTTCTTT.

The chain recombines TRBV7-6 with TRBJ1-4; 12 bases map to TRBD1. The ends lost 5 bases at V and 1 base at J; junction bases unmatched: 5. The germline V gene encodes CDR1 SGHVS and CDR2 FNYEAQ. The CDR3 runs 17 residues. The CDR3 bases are TGTGCCAGCAGCCCGGGGACAGGGGGCTTAACTAATGAAAAACTGTTTTTT. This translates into CASSPGTGGLTNEKLFF.